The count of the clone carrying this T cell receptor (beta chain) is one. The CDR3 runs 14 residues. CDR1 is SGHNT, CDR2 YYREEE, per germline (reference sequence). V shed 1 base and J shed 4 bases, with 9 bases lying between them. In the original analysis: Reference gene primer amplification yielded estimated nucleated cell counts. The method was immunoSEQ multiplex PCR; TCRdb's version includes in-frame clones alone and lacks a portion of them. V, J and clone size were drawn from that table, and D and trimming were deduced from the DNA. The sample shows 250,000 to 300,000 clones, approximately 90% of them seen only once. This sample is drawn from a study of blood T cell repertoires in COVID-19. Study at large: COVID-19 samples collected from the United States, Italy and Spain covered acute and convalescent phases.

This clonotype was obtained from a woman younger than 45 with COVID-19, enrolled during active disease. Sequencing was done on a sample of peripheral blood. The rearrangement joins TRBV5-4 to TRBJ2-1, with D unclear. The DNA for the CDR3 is TGTGCCAGCAGCTTGCGTGTAGATTACAATGAGCAGTTCTTC. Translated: CASSLRVDYNEQFF.